In its sample, the clone carrying this TCR beta chain was seen once. This entry comes from a study of blood T cell repertoires in COVID-19. In germline, CDR1 is MNHNY, CDR2 SVGAGI (reference sequence). V was pared by 2 bases and J by 2 bases, with 5 bases of the junction left unmatched. The CDR3 spans 15 residues. Assay: immunoSEQ multiplex PCR; the TCRdb copy retains only in-frame clones and omits some. This sample has approximately 75,000 clones, with around 80% found just once. The chain joins TRBV6-6 to TRBJ2-5; TRBD1 matches 7 bases. The material sequenced was peripheral blood. This TCR derives from a woman older than 75 with active or convalescent COVID-19. The CDR3 sequence: CASSYPTGQQETQYF. The CDR3 DNA is TGTGCCAGCAGTTACCCGACGGGACAGCAAGAGACCCAGTACTTC.